The clone carrying this T cell receptor beta chain has a handful of counts. The antigen is not known. This sample stems from a study of regulatory T cells in long-lasting Graves disease. Study-wide results and caveats: There was favoring of TRBV28, TRBJ1-2 and TRBJ2-5 in persistent disease. Persistent Graves' patients showed reduced TCR diversity versus newly diagnosed patients. Those with persistent disease had in common more public clonotypes (more than 2,500) than new patients (about 970).

Building of the TCR beta libraries involved iRepertoire HTBI primers and Arm-PCR of CDR3 regions. TCRdb reprocessed the multiplex PCR reads with MiXCR, giving one entry per CDR3 protein. The table shows around 250,000 distinct CDR3 sequences, with 15% to 20% occurring only once. Time point noted: newly diagnosed GD, antithyroid drugs for less than 3 months. The TCR library used RNA extracted from PBMCs. With 4 bases removed from V and 5 bases from J, the gap between germline ends came to 21 bases. The germline V gene has CDR1 SQVTM and CDR2 ANQGSEA. CDR3 length equals 15 residues. In addition, the sample was reused for a study of T cells in Graves' hyperthyroidism and ophthalmopathy. That investigation notes: Blood also contained most expanded thyroid clonotypes above 0.001.

The rearrangement uses TRBV29-1 and TRBJ2-7; weak D call: TRBD1 (7 bases). The starting material was peripheral blood mononuclear cells (PBMCs), obtained at new diagnosis, from a patient treated with antithyroid drugs. This receptor was obtained from a woman in her thirties with Graves disease. CDR3 region: CSVVGEGGGGDEQYF. The CDR3 DNA reads TGCAGCGTTGTGGGGGAAGGAGGGGGCGGGGACGAGCAGTACTTC.